This is a list of T cell receptor beta chains from one sample in a study of CXCR3-negative and CXCR3-positive naive CD8 T cells. Following a re-call of the 5' RACE reads, TCRdb has one entry per CDR3 protein and lacks DNA. The specimen's table records over 45,000 distinct CDR3 sequences. Sequenced sample: memory CD8+ T cells from blood. The receptor source for this set is a human donor in good health. Some clones in this sample may be carry-over from other donors' samples. Both conserved end residues are part of each CDR3.

CDR3aa: CSVEGQETQYF
j_gene: TRBJ2-5
v_gene: TRBV29-1

CDR3aa: CASSLTATLAKNIQYF
j_gene: TRBJ2-4
v_gene: TRBV28

CDR3aa: CSAKEGYEQYF
j_gene: TRBJ2-7
v_gene: TRBV20-1

CDR3aa: CSASRGGETQYF
j_gene: TRBJ2-5
v_gene: TRBV20-1

CDR3aa: CASSYGTPSYNEQFF
j_gene: TRBJ2-1
v_gene: TRBV6-2/TRBV6-3

CDR3aa: CSPWAGNNEQFF
j_gene: TRBJ2-1
v_gene: TRBV20-1

CDR3aa: CSARSSGSSYNEQFF
j_gene: TRBJ2-1
v_gene: TRBV20-1

CDR3aa: CASSLGGGLTDTQYF
j_gene: TRBJ2-3
v_gene: TRBV12-3/TRBV12-4

CDR3aa: CASSKAGGDWSNQPQHF
j_gene: TRBJ1-5
v_gene: TRBV21-1

CDR3aa: CASSLGVGSTDTQYF
j_gene: TRBJ2-3
v_gene: TRBV7-2

CDR3aa: CASSHAGERVWTLHF
j_gene: TRBJ1-6
v_gene: TRBV14

CDR3aa: CASSQIASTDTQYF
j_gene: TRBJ2-3
v_gene: TRBV4-1

CDR3aa: CASSFTPGTVNTEAFF
j_gene: TRBJ1-1
v_gene: TRBV7-9

CDR3aa: CASSFTGQGPAYQETQYF
j_gene: TRBJ2-5
v_gene: TRBV27

CDR3aa: CASSERPNEQFF
j_gene: TRBJ2-1
v_gene: TRBV5-1

CDR3aa: CSARGQGYGEKLFF
j_gene: TRBJ1-4
v_gene: TRBV20-1

CDR3aa: CASSFPLGGVSEQYF
j_gene: TRBJ2-7
v_gene: TRBV28

CDR3aa: CASSIEGTSGSNEQYF
j_gene: TRBJ2-7
v_gene: TRBV19

CDR3aa: CSVVLAGSYEQYF
j_gene: TRBJ2-7
v_gene: TRBV29-1

CDR3aa: CSARELGWKGNQPQHF
j_gene: TRBJ1-5
v_gene: TRBV20-1

CDR3aa: CASSPRSYEQYF
j_gene: TRBJ2-7
v_gene: TRBV7-9

CDR3aa: CACLAGRGTEAFF
j_gene: TRBJ1-1
v_gene: TRBV10-2

CDR3aa: CASSMGQGIEAFF
j_gene: TRBJ1-1
v_gene: TRBV7-2

CDR3aa: CAWSQAFTDTQYF
j_gene: TRBJ2-3
v_gene: TRBV30

CDR3aa: CASSESGGLAGVSGELFF
j_gene: TRBJ2-2
v_gene: TRBV10-1

CDR3aa: CASSLPTTATNEKLFF
j_gene: TRBJ1-4
v_gene: TRBV28

CDR3aa: CASIAFGQGTYEQYF
j_gene: TRBJ2-7
v_gene: TRBV28

CDR3aa: CSVEGTSGYTGELFF
j_gene: TRBJ2-2
v_gene: TRBV29-1

CDR3aa: CASSSALAGALNEQFF
j_gene: TRBJ2-1
v_gene: TRBV7-6